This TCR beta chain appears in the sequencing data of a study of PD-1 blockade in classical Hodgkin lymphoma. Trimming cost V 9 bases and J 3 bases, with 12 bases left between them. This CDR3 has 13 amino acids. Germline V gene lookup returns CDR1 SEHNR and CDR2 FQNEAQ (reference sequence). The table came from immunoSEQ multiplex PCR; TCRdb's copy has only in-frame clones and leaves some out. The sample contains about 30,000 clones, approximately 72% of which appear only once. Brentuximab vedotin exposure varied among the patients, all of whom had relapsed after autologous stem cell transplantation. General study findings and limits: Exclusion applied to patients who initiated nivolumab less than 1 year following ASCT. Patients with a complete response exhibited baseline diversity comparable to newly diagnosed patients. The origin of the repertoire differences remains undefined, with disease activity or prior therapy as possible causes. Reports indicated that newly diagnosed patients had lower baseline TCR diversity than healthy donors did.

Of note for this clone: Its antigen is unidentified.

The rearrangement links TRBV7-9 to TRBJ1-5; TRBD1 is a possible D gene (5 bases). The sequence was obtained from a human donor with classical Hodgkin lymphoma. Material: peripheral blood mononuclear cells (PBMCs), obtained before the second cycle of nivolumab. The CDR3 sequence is CASNEGVNQPQHF. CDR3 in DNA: TGTGCCAGTAATGAAGGGGTCAATCAGCCCCAGCATTTT.